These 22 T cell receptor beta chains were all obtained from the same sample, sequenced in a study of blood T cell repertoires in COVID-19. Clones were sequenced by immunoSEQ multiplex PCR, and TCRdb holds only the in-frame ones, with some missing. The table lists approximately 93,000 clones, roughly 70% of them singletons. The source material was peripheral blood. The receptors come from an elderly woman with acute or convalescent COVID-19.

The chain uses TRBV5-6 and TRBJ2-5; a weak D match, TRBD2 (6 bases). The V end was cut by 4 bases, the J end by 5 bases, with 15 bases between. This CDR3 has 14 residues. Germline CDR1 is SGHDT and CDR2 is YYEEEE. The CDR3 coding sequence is TGTGCCAGCAGCCTGGAAGCTGCGGGGGAGACCCAGTACTTC. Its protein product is CASSLEAAGETQYF.

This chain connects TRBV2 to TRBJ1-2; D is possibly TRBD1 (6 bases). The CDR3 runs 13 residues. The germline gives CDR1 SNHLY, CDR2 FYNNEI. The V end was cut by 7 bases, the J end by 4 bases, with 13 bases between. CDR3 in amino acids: CASIWTASYGYTF. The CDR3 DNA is TGTGCCAGCATTTGGACAGCGTCCTATGGCTACACCTTC.

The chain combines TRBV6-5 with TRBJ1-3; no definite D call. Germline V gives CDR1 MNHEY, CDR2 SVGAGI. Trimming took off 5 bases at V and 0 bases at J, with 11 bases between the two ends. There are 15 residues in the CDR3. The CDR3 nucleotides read TGTGCCAGCAGTATACAGCTTTACTCTGGAAACACCATATATTTT. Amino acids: CASSIQLYSGNTIYF.

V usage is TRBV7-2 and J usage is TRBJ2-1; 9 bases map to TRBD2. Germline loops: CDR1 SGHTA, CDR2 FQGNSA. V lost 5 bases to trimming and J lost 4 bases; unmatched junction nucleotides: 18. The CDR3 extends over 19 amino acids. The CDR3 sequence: CASSLGGRGAGGLYNEQFF. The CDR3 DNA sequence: TGTGCCAGCAGCCTTGGCGGGCGTGGAGCGGGGGGCTTGTACAATGAGCAGTTCTTC.

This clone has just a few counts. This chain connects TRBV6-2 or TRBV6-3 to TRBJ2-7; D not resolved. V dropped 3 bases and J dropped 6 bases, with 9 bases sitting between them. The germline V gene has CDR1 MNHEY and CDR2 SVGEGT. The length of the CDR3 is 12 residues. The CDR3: CASSYSSSEQYF. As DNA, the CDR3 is TGTGCCAGCAGTTATAGCTCTTCCGAGCAGTACTTC.

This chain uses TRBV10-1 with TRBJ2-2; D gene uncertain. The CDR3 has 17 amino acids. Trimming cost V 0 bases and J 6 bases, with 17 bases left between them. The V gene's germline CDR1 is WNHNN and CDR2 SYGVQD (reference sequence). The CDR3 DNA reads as TGCGCCAGCAGTGAGTCGACGGCGAACGAGGCCGCCGGGGAGCTGTTTTTT. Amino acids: CASSESTANEAAGELFF.

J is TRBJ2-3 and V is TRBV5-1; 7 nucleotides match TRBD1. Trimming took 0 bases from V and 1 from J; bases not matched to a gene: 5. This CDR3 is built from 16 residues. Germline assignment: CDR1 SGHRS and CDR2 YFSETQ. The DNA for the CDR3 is TGCGCCAGCAGCTTGGTGGGGGACAGCCGCACAGATACGCAGTATTTT. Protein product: CASSLVGDSRTDTQYF.

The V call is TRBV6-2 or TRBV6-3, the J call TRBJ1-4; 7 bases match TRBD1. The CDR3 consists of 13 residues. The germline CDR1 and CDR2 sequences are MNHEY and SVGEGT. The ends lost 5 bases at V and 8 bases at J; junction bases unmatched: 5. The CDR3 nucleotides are TGTGCCAGCAGTAACAGGGGCTCCGAAAAACTGTTTTTT. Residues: CASSNRGSEKLFF.

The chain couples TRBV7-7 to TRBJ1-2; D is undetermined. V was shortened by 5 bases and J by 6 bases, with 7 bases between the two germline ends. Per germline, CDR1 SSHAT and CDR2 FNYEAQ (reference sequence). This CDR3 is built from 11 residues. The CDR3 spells CASSQENGYTF. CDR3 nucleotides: TGTGCCAGCAGCCAGGAAAATGGCTACACCTTC.

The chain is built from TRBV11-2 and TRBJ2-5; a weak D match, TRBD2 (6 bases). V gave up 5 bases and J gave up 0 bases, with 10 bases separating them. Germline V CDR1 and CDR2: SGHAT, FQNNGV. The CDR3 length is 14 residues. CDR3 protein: CASSGGLDQETQYF. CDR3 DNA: TGTGCCAGCAGCGGGGGGTTGGACCAAGAGACCCAGTACTTC.

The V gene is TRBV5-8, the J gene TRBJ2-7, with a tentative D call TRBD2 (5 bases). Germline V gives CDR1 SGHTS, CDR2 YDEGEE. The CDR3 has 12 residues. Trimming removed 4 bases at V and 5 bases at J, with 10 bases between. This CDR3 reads CASSRRGDEQYF. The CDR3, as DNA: TGTGCCAGCAGCCGCCGGGGAGACGAGCAGTACTTC.

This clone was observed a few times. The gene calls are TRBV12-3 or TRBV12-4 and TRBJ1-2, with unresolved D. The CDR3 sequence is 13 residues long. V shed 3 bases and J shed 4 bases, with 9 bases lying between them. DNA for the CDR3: TGTGCCAGCAGTTTTCAGGCTACCTATGGCTACACCTTC. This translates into CASSFQATYGYTF.

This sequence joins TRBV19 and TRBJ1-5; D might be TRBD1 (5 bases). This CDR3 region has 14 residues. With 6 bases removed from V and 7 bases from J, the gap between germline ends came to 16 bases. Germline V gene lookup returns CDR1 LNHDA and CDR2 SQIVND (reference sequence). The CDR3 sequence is CASRSGTLVQPQHF. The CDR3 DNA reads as TGTGCCAGTAGGAGCGGGACTCTGGTCCAGCCCCAGCATTTT.

The CDR3 loop reads CATLGGYTEAFF. CDR3 nucleotide sequence: TGTGCCACCCTGGGGGGTTACACTGAAGCTTTCTTT. The chain recombines TRBV7-2 with TRBJ1-1; possible D gene TRBD1, 5 bases. CDR3 length: 12 amino acids. The V end was cut by 10 bases, the J end by 3 bases, with 12 bases between. Germline V gene data show CDR1 as SGHTA and CDR2 as FQGNSA.

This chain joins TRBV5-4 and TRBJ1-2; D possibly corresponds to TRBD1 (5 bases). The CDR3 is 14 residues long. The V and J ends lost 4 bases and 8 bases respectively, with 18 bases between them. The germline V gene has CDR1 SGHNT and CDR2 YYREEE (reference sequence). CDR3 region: CASSVDSKMRGYTF. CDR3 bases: TGTGCCAGCAGCGTTGACAGTAAAATGCGGGGCTACACCTTC.

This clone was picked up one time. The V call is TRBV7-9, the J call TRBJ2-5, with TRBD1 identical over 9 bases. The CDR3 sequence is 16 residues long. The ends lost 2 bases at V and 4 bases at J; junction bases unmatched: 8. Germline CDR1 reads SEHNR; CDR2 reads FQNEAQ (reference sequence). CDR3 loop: CASSLKPGQGSETQYF. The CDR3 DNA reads TGTGCCAGCAGCTTAAAACCGGGACAGGGTTCAGAGACCCAGTACTTC.

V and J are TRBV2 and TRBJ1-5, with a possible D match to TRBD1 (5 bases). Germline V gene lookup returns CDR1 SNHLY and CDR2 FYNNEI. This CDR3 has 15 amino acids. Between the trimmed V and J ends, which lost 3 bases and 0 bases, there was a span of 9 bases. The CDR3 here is CASSDGGGSNQPQHF. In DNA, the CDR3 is TGTGCCAGCAGTGACGGGGGGGGTAGCAATCAGCCCCAGCATTTT. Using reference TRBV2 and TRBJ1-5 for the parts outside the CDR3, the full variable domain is EPEVTQTPSHQVTQMGQEVILRCVPISNHLYFYWYRQILGQKVEFLVSFYNNEISEKSEIFDDQFSVERPDGSNFTLKIRSTKLEDSAMYFCASSDGGGSNQPQHFGDGTRLSIL.

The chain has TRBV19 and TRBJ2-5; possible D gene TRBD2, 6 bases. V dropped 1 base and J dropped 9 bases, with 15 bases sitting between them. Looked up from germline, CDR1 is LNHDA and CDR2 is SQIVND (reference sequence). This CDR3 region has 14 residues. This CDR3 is CASSIVGLRGPQYF. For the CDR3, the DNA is TGTGCCAGTAGTATAGTGGGACTCCGGGGCCCCCAGTACTTC.

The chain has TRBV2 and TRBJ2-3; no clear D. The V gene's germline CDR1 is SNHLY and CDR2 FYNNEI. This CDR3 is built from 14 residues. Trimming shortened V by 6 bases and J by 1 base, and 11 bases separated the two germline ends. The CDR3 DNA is TGTGCCAGCAGGTCGGAGTGGGGCACAGATACGCAGTATTTT. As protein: CASRSEWGTDTQYF.

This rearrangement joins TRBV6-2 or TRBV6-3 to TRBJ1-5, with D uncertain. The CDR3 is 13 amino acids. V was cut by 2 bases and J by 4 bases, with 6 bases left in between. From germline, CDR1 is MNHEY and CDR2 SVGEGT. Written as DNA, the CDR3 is TGTGCCAGCAGTTACGGTCAGAATCAGCCCCAGCATTTT. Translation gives CASSYGQNQPQHF.

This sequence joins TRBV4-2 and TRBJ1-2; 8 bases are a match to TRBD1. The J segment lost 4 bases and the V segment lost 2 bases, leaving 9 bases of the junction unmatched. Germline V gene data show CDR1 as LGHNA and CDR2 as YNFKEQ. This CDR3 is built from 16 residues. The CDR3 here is CASSQTRTGRGYGYTF. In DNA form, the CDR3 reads TGTGCCAGCAGCCAAACACGGACAGGGAGAGGCTATGGCTACACCTTC.

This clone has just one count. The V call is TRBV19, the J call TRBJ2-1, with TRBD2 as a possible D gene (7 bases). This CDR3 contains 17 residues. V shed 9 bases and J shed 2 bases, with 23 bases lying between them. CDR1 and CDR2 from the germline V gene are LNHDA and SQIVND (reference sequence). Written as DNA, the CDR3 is TGTGCCAGAGTAGTCCGACGAGGCGGGGGCCCCTACAATGAGCAGTTCTTC. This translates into CARVVRRGGGPYNEQFF.